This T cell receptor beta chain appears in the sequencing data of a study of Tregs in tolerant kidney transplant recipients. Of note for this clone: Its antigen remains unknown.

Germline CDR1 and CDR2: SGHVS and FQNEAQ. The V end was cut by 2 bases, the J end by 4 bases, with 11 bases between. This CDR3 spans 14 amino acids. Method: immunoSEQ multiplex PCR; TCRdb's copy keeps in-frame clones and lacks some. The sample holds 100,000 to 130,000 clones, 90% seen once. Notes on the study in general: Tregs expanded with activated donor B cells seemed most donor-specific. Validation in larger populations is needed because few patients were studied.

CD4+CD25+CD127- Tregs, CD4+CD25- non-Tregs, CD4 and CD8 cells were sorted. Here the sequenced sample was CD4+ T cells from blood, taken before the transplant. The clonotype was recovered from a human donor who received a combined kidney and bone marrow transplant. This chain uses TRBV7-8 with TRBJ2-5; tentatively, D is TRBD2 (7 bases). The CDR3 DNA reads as TGTGCCAGCAGCTTACCGGGGGGCGGAGAGACCCAGTACTTC. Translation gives CASSLPGGGETQYF.